The clone carrying this T cell receptor (beta chain) was counted between two and nine times. Its target is unknown. The data originate from a study of beta chain features in type 1 diabetes. Study-wide results and limits: Shorter TCRB CDR3s, moderately but significantly so, marked every one of the four CD4+ subsets in Type 1 diabetes patients.

Sequenced material consisted of expressed TCRB transcripts (all of the isolated RNA was reverse transcribed). The method was immunoSEQ multiplex PCR; TCRdb's version includes in-frame clones alone and lacks a portion of them. The sample has about 620,000 clones; about 16% are singletons. CDR1 is SNHLY, CDR2 FYNNEI, per germline. The CDR3 covers 15 residues. J lost 4 bases, V lost 6 bases, and 10 bases had no gene match. Sampling consisted of one heparinised blood draw per donor, averaging about 116 mL. What was sequenced was naive CD4+ T cells from blood. V is TRBV2 and J is TRBJ2-3, with TRBD2 matching 7 bases. The clonotype was recovered from a young man in good health. CDR3 amino acids: CASSLLAVRADTQYF. The CDR3 nucleotides are TGTGCCAGCAGCCTGCTAGCGGTGAGAGCAGATACGCAGTATTTT.